These T cell receptor beta chains were read from a single sample in a study of cytomegalovirus exposure and HLA in healthy donors. Clones were read by immunoSEQ multiplex PCR, and TCRdb kept only the in-frame ones, dropping some. Here the sample spans some 150,000 clones, 79% being singletons. Sequencing was performed on PBMCs. The receptors originated from a woman in her thirties or forties in good health and CMV-seropositive. CDR3s include the opening cysteine and the closing phenylalanine or tryptophan. Fields, in order: J gene, V gene, D gene, clone size, CDR3 protein, CDR3 DNA. The D gene is left open where the match is weak. Not all rows give a size; the values are once, few, many and, for expanded clones, a class.

TRBJ1-1 | TRBV7-6 | . | . | CASSSLTLNTEAFF | TGTGCCAGCAGCTCCCTGACACTGAACACTGAAGCTTTCTTT
TRBJ2-7 | TRBV10-3 | TRBD2 | once | CAISDLAGESSYEQYF | TGTGCCATCAGTGACCTAGCGGGGGAAAGCTCCTACGAGCAGTACTTC
TRBJ2-3 | TRBV7-3 | TRBD2 | . | CASSSSPGLAKDTQYF | TGTGCCAGCAGCTCCTCACCGGGACTAGCGAAAGATACGCAGTATTTT
TRBJ1-1 | TRBV6-5 | . | . | CASSSSRGAEAFF | TGTGCCAGCAGTTCATCCAGAGGCGCTGAAGCTTTCTTT
TRBJ2-5 | TRBV6-7 | . | . | CASSYRGGRQETQYF | TGTGCCAGCAGTTACAGGGGGGGCCGCCAAGAGACCCAGTACTTC
TRBJ2-5 | TRBV9 | TRBD1 | . | CASSQRDRGMQETQYF | TGTGCCAGCAGCCAGCGGGACAGGGGGATGCAAGAGACCCAGTACTTC
TRBJ1-1 | TRBV7-2 | . | few | CASSLVGSLLAFF | TGTGCCAGCAGCTTAGTGGGCAGCCTTTTGGCTTTCTTT
TRBJ2-7 | TRBV5-1 | . | . | CASSREGRTYEQYF | TGCGCCAGCAGCCGAGAGGGCAGAACCTACGAGCAGTACTTC
TRBJ2-7 | TRBV5-1 | TRBD2 | . | CASSSGLAGSKGDYEQYF | TGCGCCAGCAGCTCCGGACTAGCGGGTTCCAAGGGGGACTACGAGCAGTACTTC
TRBJ2-7 | TRBV7-9 | . | . | CASSLGTGAYEQYF | TGTGCCAGCAGCTTAGGGACCGGGGCCTACGAGCAGTACTTC
TRBJ2-1 | TRBV10-1 | TRBD2 | once | CASSGKLAGSYNEQFF | TGCGCCAGCAGTGGGAAGCTAGCGGGGTCCTACAATGAGCAGTTCTTC
TRBJ2-7 | TRBV5-1 | . | . | CASTYRTGSHEQYF | TGCGCCAGCACCTACCGAACAGGGTCCCACGAGCAGTACTTC
TRBJ2-7 | TRBV10-3 | . | once | CAISEGGFEQYF | TGTGCCATCAGTGAAGGCGGGTTCGAGCAGTACTTC
TRBJ2-3 | TRBV7-9 | TRBD2 | once | CASSLSSGVTDTQYF | TGTGCCAGCAGCTTGTCTAGCGGGGTCACAGATACGCAGTATTTT
TRBJ2-3 | TRBV6-1 | TRBD1 | . | CASSALRTGDTQYF | TGTGCCAGCAGCGCCTTGCGGACAGGTGATACGCAGTATTTT
TRBJ1-1 | TRBV2 | . | . | CASSEKGSRGNTEAFF | TGTGCCAGCAGTGAAAAGGGTTCACGGGGAAACACTGAAGCTTTCTTT
TRBJ2-2 | TRBV6-1 | TRBD1 | few | CASRKGQGETGELFF | TGTGCCAGCAGGAAGGGACAGGGAGAAACCGGGGAGCTGTTTTTT
TRBJ1-3 | TRBV10-3 | . | . | CAISDGANSGNTIYF | TGTGCCATCAGTGACGGAGCCAACTCTGGAAACACCATATATTTT
TRBJ2-1 | TRBV28 | TRBD1 | . | CASSPTTGGNRYNEQFF | TGTGCCAGCAGTCCCACGACAGGGGGCAATAGGTACAATGAGCAGTTCTTC
TRBJ1-2 | TRBV5-1 | TRBD1 | once | CASSFEDDRGDGYTF | TGCGCCAGCAGCTTCGAAGACGACAGGGGCGATGGCTACACCTTC
TRBJ1-6 | TRBV10-3 | TRBD1 | . | CAISGGTGKDSPLHF | TGTGCCATCAGTGGGGGGACAGGAAAGGATTCACCCCTCCACTTT
TRBJ1-1 | TRBV6-5 | . | few | CASISSVSEAFF | TGTGCCAGCATATCTTCGGTTTCTGAAGCTTTCTTT
TRBJ2-7 | TRBV2 | . | few | CAVRVGTGSYEQYF | TGTGCCGTTAGGGTTGGTACAGGATCGTACGAGCAGTACTTC
TRBJ2-7 | TRBV5-1 | . | once | CASSAGQLYEQYF | TGCGCCAGCAGCGCGGGACAGCTCTACGAGCAGTACTTC